The entry below gives a single TCR beta chain sequence along with its context. The sample is drawn from a study of cytomegalovirus exposure and HLA in healthy donors. The PCR was carried out with 60 Vbeta primers and 13 Jbeta primers. Method: immunoSEQ multiplex PCR; TCRdb's copy keeps in-frame clones and lacks some. This sample yields tens of thousands of clones, of which 65% to 85% are seen a single time; roughly 2.2% belongs to the top ten. The germline V gene has CDR1 SGHRS and CDR2 YFSETQ. The CDR3 is 15 amino acids. V was shortened by 4 bases and J by 4 bases, with 15 bases between the two germline ends.

The sequenced sample consisted of PBMCs. This receptor was obtained from a man aged 18 to 30 in good health and CMV-seronegative. The chain couples TRBV5-1 to TRBJ1-5, with D possibly TRBD1 on 6 matching bases. CDR3 nucleotide sequence: TGCGCCAGCAGCCTAGATGGACAGACTAATCAGCCCCAGCATTTT. It yields the protein CASSLDGQTNQPQHF.